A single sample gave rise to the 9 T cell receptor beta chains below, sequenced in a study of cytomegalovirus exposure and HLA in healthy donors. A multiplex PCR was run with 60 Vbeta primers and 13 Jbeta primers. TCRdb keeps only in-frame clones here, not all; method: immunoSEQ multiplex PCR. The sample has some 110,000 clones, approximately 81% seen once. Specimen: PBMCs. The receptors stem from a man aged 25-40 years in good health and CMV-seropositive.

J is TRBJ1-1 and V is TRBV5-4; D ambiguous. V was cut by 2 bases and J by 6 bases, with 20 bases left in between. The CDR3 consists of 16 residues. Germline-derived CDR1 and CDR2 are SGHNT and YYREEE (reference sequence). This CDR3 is CASSFDRGLSLSEAFF. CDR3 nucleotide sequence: TGTGCCAGCAGCTTCGATAGAGGGTTGTCTTTATCTGAAGCTTTCTTT. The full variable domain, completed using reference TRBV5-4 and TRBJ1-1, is ETGVTQSPTHLIKTRGQQVTLRCSSQSGHNTVSWYQQALGQGPQFIFQYYREEENGRGNFPPRFSGLQFPNYSSELNVNALELDDSALYLCASSFDRGLSLSEAFFGQGTRLTVV.

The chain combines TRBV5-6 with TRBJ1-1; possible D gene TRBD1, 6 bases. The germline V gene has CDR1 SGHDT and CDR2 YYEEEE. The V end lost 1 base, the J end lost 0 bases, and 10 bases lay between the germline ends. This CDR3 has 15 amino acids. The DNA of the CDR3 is TGTGCCAGCAGCTTGTTACAGGGCCTGAACACTGAAGCTTTCTTT. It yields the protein CASSLLQGLNTEAFF. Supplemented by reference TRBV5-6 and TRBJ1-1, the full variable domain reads DAGVTQSPTHLIKTRGQQVTLRCSPKSGHDTVSWYQQALGQGPQFIFQYYEEEERQRGNFPDRFSGHQFPNYSSELNVNALLLGDSALYLCASSLLQGLNTEAFFGQGTRLTVV.

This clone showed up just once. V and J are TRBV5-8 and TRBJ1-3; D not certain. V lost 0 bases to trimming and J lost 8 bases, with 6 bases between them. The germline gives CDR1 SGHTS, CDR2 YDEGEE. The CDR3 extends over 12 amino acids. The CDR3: CASSLAGYTIYF. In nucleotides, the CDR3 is TGTGCCAGCAGCTTGGCGGGTTACACCATATATTTT.

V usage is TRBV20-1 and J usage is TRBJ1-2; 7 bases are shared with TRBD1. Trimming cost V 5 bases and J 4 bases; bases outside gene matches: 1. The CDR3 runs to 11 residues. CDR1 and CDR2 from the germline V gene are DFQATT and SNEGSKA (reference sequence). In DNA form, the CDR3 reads TGCAGTGCTCAGGGGGTCTATGGCTACACCTTC. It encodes CSAQGVYGYTF.

For the CDR3, the DNA is TGCGCCAGCAGCCAGGGGCCTGGTGAGTACAATGAGCAGTTCTTC. Translated, it gives CASSQGPGEYNEQFF. The rearrangement links TRBV4-3 to TRBJ2-1; a possible D gene is TRBD1 (5 bases). From germline, CDR1 is LGHNA and CDR2 YSLEER. This CDR3 spans 15 amino acids. The V gene lost 3 bases and the J gene lost 4 bases, with 13 bases spanning the gap.

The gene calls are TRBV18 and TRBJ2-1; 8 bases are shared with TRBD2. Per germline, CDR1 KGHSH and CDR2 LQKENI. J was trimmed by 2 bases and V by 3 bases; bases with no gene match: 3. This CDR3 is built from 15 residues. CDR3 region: CASSPAGGAYNEQFF. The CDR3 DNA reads TGTGCCAGCTCACCGGCGGGGGGCGCCTACAATGAGCAGTTCTTC.

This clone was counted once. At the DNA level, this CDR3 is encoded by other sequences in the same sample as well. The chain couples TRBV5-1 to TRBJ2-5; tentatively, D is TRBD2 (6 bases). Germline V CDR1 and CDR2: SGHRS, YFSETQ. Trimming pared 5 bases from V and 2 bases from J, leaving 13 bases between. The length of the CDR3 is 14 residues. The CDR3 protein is CASSSGTVQETQYF. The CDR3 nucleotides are TGCGCCAGCAGTTCCGGGACTGTACAAGAGACCCAGTACTTC.

CDR3 coding DNA: TGTGCCAGCAGCCAAGATCCGGGTAACTACAATGAGCAGTTCTTC. It specifies CASSQDPGNYNEQFF. The rearrangement uses TRBV4-2 and TRBJ2-1, with D hard to call. CDR1 is LGHNA, CDR2 YNFKEQ, per germline. V lost 0 bases and J lost 3, with 9 bases in between. This CDR3 is 15 amino acids long.

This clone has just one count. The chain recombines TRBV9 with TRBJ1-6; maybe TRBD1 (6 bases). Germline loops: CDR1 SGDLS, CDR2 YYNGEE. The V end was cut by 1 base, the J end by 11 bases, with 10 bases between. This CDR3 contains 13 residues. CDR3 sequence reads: CASSVRGSAPLHF. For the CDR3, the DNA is TGTGCCAGCAGCGTAAGGGGGTCGGCACCCCTCCACTTT.